The following is a T cell receptor beta chain sequence with its context. Its recognized antigen is unknown. The record has no base qualities; no much larger clone is one base away. This sample stems from a study of blood T cell repertoires in COVID-19 (dated by TCRdb to 2020 to 2021). Broadly, across the study: The collaborator samples originated in the United States, Italy and Spain and spanned the acute and convalescent phases of COVID-19. The samples were drawn from two sources: the first 160 participants of the ongoing ImmuneRACE study, and fewer than 1,500 subjects contributed by 6 global collaborators. The repertoires were released in a freely available public database meant as a resource for research on the immune response to SARS-CoV-2. Where HLA class I and class II types were available, the types were taken from metadata supplied by the sample provider, not from assay-based typing. The material from the prospective study consisted of cDNA or gDNA derived from T cells, B-cell-depleted T cells, or PBMCs. The dataset comprised deeply sampled blood TCRbeta repertoires from subjects exposed to, actively infected with, or recovered from COVID-19. Sample metadata almost always included a de-identified subject ID, COVID-19 status, age in years and sex.

V and J are truncated by 0 bases and 0 bases respectively, leaving an intervening sequence of 12 bases. From the germline V gene (reference sequence), CDR1 is LNHNV and CDR2 is YYDKDF. Taken from cysteine to phenylalanine, the CDR3 has 17 residues. Left in the record is the CDR3 DNA by itself, 51 bases read in frame from the first base. TCRbeta CDR3 regions were amplified from genomic DNA by means of the immunoSEQ Assay, a bias-controlled multiplex PCR. As for the original processing: Within the assay, amplification of reference gene primers was used to estimate how many nucleated cells each sample contained. To quantify the absolute abundance of each unique TCRbeta CDR3 rearrangement, sequence reads were collapsed and filtered. For each sample, productive Simpson clonality was calculated as the square root of Simpson's diversity index across productive rearrangements. TCRdb holds this immuneACCESS table with in-frame rearrangements only. Some clones are missing; in checked studies, unresolved V genes explain under half, and the rest has no known cause. V and J calls and clone size follow that table, whereas D and trimming were derived from the DNA. This sample is represented by 300,000 to 350,000 clones; roughly 90% of them were singletons. The ten largest clones represent 3.9% of the sample.

In the prospective study, participants were roughly 18 to 100 years old, resided in fewer than 25 geographic areas of the United States, and were enrolled through a virtual design. In the prospective study, participants were assigned to cohorts based on the clinical history participants reported in a screening survey and a study questionnaire. Exposed participants had been in contact, within 2 weeks of entering the study, with a person who had a PCR-confirmed or clinician-diagnosed case of COVID-19. In the prospective study, whole blood, serum and a nasopharyngeal or oropharyngeal swab were collected from each participant by mobile phlebotomists. Over a roughly 2-month period, participants in the prospective study had the option of providing additional blood draws and questionnaires. Prospective study blood samples were shipped either frozen or at room temperature before DNA extraction. On the study overall, not on this receptor specifically: How much clinical and demographic metadata was included differed by source and by participant, and the metadata was provided uncurated.

The sequenced sample consisted of PBMCs or T cells enriched from blood (not recorded which). The rearrangement joined TRBV15 to TRBJ2-1, with the D gene uncertain. This sequence originates from a woman in her thirties who had been exposed to COVID-19. This receptor carries the CDR3 CATSRDTSPSSYNEQFF. The bases are TGTGCCACCAGCAGAGATACCTCCCCTAGCTCCTACAATGAGCAGTTCTTC.